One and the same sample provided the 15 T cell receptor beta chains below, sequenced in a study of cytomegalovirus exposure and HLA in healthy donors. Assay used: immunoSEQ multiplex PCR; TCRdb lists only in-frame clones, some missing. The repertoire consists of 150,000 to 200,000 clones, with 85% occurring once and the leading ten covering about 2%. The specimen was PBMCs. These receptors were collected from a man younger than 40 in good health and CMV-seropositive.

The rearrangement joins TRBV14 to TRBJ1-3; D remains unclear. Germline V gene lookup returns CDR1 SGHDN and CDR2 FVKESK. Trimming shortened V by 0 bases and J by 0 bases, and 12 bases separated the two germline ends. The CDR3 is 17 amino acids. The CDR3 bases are TGTGCCAGCAGCCAAGATCACAGCAATCCCTCTGGAAACACCATATATTTT. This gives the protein CASSQDHSNPSGNTIYF. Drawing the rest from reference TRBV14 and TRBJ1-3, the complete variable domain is EAGVTQFPSHSVIEKGQTVTLRCDPISGHDNLYWYRRVMGKEIKFLLHFVKESKQDESGMPNNRFLAERTGGTYSTLKVQPAELEDSGVYFCASSQDHSNPSGNTIYFGEGSWLTVV.

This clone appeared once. The DNA for the CDR3 is TGTGCCAGTAGACCTGTCAGGGAGCGTGCGGGGAATTTTCATGAAGCTTTCTTT. Translated, it gives CASRPVRERAGNFHEAFF. The chain combines TRBV19 with TRBJ1-1; tentatively, D is TRBD1 (5 bases). Per the germline V gene, CDR1 is LNHDA and CDR2 is SQIVND (reference sequence). The CDR3 has 18 amino acids. Trimming cost V 6 bases and J 7 bases, with 30 bases left between them.

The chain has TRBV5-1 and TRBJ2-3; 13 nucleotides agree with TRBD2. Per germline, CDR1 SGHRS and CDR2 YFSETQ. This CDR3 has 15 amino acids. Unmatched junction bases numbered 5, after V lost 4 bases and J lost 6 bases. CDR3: CASSRGTSGEDTQYF. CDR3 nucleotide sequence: TGCGCCAGCAGCCGCGGGACTAGCGGGGAGGATACGCAGTATTTT.

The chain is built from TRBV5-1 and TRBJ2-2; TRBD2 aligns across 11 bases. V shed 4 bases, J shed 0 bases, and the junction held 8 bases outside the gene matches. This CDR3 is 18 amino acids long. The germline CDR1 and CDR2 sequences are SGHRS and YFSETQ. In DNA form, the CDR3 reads TGCGCCAGCAGCACAATGACTAGCGGGGCAACGAACACCGGGGAGCTGTTTTTT. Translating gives CASSTMTSGATNTGELFF.

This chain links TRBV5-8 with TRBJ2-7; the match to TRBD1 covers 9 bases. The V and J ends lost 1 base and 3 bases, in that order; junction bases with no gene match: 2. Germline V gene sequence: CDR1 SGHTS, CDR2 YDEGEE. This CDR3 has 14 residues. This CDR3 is CASSLMTGGYEQYF. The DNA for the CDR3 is TGTGCCAGCAGCTTGATGACAGGGGGCTACGAGCAGTACTTC.

As DNA, the CDR3 is TGTGCCAGCAGCCTCGGGGCAGATACGCAGTATTTT. This sequence encodes CASSLGADTQYF. The J gene is TRBJ2-3, the V gene TRBV7-6; perhaps TRBD2 as D (5 bases). V was clipped by 5 bases and J by 4 bases, with 7 bases between them. The CDR3 spans 12 residues. CDR1 and CDR2 (germline): SGHVS, FNYEAQ.

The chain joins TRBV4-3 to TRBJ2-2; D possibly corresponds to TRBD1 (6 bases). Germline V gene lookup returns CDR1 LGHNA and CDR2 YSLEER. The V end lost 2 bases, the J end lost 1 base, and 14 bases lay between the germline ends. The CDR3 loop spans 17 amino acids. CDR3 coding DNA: TGCGCCAGCAGCCAATCAAGAGGACAGATGAACACCGGGGAGCTGTTTTTT. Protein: CASSQSRGQMNTGELFF.

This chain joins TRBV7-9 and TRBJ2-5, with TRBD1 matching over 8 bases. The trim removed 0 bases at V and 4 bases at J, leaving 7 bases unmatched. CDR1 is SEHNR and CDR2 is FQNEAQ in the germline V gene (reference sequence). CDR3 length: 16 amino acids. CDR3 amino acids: CASSLAPQGAGETQYF. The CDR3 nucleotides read TGTGCCAGCAGCTTAGCCCCCCAGGGGGCAGGAGAGACCCAGTACTTC.

Here the CDR3 reads CASSLVGGPNEKLFF. In nucleotides, the CDR3 is TGTGCCAGCAGCTTAGTAGGAGGTCCTAATGAAAAACTGTTTTTT. This rearrangement joins TRBV5-6 to TRBJ1-4; D gene uncertain. V lost 2 bases to trimming and J lost 3 bases, with 11 bases between them. The CDR3 spans 15 residues. CDR1 SGHDT and CDR2 YYEEEE come from the germline V gene.

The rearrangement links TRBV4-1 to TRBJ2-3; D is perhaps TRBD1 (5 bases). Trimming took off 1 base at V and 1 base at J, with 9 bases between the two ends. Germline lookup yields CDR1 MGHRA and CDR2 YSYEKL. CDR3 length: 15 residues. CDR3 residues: CASSQGGPGTDTQYF. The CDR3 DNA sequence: TGCGCCAGCAGCCAAGGGGGCCCAGGCACAGATACGCAGTATTTT.

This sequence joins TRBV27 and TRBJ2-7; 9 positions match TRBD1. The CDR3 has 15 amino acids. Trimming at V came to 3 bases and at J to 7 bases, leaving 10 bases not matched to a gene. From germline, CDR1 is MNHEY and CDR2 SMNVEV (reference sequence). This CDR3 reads CASSFTTQGAGEQYF. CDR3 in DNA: TGTGCCAGCAGTTTTACTACACAGGGGGCTGGGGAGCAGTACTTC.

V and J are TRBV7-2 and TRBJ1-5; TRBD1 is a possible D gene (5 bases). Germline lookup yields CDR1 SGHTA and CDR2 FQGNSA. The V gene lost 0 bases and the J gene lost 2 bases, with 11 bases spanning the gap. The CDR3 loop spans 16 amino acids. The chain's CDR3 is CASSLAWGVGNQPQHF. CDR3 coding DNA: TGTGCCAGCAGCTTAGCCTGGGGGGTCGGCAATCAGCCCCAGCATTTT.

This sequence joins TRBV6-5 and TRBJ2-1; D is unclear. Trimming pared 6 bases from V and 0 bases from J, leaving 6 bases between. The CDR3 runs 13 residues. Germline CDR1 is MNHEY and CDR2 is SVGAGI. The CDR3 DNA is TGTGCCAGCAGCCCCAGCTCCTACAATGAGCAGTTCTTC. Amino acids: CASSPSSYNEQFF.

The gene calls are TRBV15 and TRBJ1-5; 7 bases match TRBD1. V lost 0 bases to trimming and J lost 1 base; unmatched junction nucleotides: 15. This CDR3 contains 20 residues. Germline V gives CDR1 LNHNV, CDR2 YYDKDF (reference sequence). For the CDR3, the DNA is TGTGCCACCAGCAGAGATCAAGCGGACAGGTATTTAACGAGCAATCAGCCCCAGCATTTT. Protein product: CATSRDQADRYLTSNQPQHF.

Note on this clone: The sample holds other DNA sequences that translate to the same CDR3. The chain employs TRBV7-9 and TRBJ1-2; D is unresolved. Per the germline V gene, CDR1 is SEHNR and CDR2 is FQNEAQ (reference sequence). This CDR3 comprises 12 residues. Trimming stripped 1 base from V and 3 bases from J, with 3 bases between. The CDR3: CASSLGDYGYTF. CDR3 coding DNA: TGTGCCAGCAGCTTAGGAGACTATGGCTACACCTTC.